The clone carrying this T cell receptor beta chain was seen more than once but under ten times. Its antigen is as yet unknown. Profiling relied on immunoSEQ multiplex PCR, and the TCRdb table lists in-frame clones only, not all of them. The sample comprises roughly 24,000 clones, roughly three quarters of which are singletons, and approximately 15% rests with the top ten. V shed 3 bases and J shed 5 bases, with 19 bases lying between them. The germline V gene has CDR1 KGHSH and CDR2 LQKENI. CDR3 length: 16 amino acids. These data are taken from a study of vaccination effects on CD4 cells after COVID-19. In the ViraFEST assay, antigen-specific CD4+ clonotypes were identified by expansion after peptide-pool stimulation. On approximately day 9 of culture, CD4+ T cells were separated out. The individual was infected with SARS-CoV-2 between March and December 2020, as confirmed by PCR.

Sequences were derived from CD4+ T cells from PBMCs cultured with SARS-CoV-2 spike peptides, sampled before COVID-19 vaccination. The chain joins TRBV18 to TRBJ1-2; no firm D call. The TCR originated in a human donor who had a prior SARS-CoV-2 infection. CDR3 sequence (DNA): TGTGCCAGCTCACCTAACAGAGACCAGAGTTCGTATGGCTACACCTTC. This codes for CASSPNRDQSSYGYTF. Complete variable domain (other parts from reference TRBV18 and TRBJ1-2): NAGVMQNPRHLVRRRGQEARLRCSPMKGHSHVYWYRQLPEEGLKFMVYLQKENIIDESGMPKERFSAEFPKEGPSILRIQQVVRGDSAAYFCASSPNRDQSSYGYTFGSGTRLTVV.